Presented here are 28 T cell receptor beta chains from one specimen sequenced in a study of blood T cell repertoires in COVID-19. Profiled with immunoSEQ multiplex PCR; TCRdb holds only in-frame clones, not every one. The sample lists hundreds of thousands of clones, 83% occurring once. Sequencing was carried out using peripheral blood. Source of these receptors: a woman aged 40-49 years with active or convalescent COVID-19.

V usage is TRBV28 and J usage is TRBJ2-1, with 7 bases matching TRBD1. The CDR3 sequence is 12 residues long. After removal of 8 bases from V and 6 bases from J, the junction contained 4 bases not matched to a gene. Germline CDR1 MDHEN, CDR2 SYDVKM. CDR3 in amino acids: CASRQGSNEQFF. The CDR3 DNA follows: TGTGCCAGCCGACAGGGTAGCAATGAGCAGTTCTTC. Combining the CDR3 with reference TRBV28 and TRBJ2-1 gives the whole variable domain DVKVTQSSRYLVKRTGEKVFLECVQDMDHENMFWYRQDPGLGLRLIYFSYDVKMKEKGDIPEGYSVSREKKERFSLILESASTNQTSMYLCASRQGSNEQFFGPGTRLTVL.

The rearrangement joins TRBV5-4 to TRBJ1-3; the D is unclear. The CDR3 consists of 17 residues. V was trimmed by 0 bases and J by 1 base, leaving 14 bases between them. Germline CDR1 and CDR2: SGHNT and YYREEE (reference sequence). CDR3 in DNA: TGTGCCAGCAGCTTGGGGCTCGGGGAAGTGTCTGGAAACACCATATATTTT. Protein: CASSLGLGEVSGNTIYF.

The gene calls are TRBV10-3 and TRBJ2-2, with 10 bases that match TRBD2. CDR1 ENHRY and CDR2 SYGVKD come from the germline V gene. The CDR3 runs 14 residues. Trimming at V came to 6 bases and at J to 6 bases, leaving 4 bases not matched to a gene. CDR3 bases: TGTGCCATCAGGGTAGCGGGAGGCCCCGGGGAGCTGTTTTTT. Amino acids: CAIRVAGGPGELFF.

CDR3 in DNA: TGCGCCAGCAGCTTGGGTAGGGCAGGGGGTACGGATAGCAATCAGCCCCAGCATTTT. Its translation is CASSLGRAGGTDSNQPQHF. This rearrangement joins TRBV5-1 to TRBJ1-5, with TRBD1 matching 7 bases. With V trimmed by 0 bases and J by 0 bases, 12 bases remained unmatched. CDR3 size: 19 residues. CDR1 and CDR2 (germline): SGHRS, YFSETQ.

The rearrangement uses TRBV30 and TRBJ1-6; TRBD1 agrees at 9 bases. V was clipped by 5 bases and J by 8 bases; unmatched bases: 1. Germline loops: CDR1 GTSNPN, CDR2 SVGIG (reference sequence). This CDR3 region has 12 residues. The CDR3 region is CAWGTGYSPLHF. In DNA, the CDR3 is TGTGCCTGGGGGACAGGGTATTCACCCCTCCACTTT. The complete variable domain, with remaining parts taken from reference TRBV30 and TRBJ1-6, reads SQTIHQWPATLVQPVGSPLSLECTVEGTSNPNLYWYRQAAGRGLQLLFYSVGIGQISSEVPQNLSASRPQDRQFILSSKKLLLSDSGFYLCAWGTGYSPLHFGNGTRLTVT.

A word on this clone: The same CDR3 also results from other DNA sequences found in this sample. V gene TRBV5-4 combines with J gene TRBJ1-2, with 8 bases that match TRBD1. Losses at the gene ends were 4 bases for V and 3 bases for J; bases not matched to a gene: 8. The CDR3 totals 15 residues. The germline V gene encodes CDR1 SGHNT and CDR2 YYREEE (reference sequence). CDR3 DNA: TGTGCCAGCAGCCACCCGACAGGGGAATACTATGGCTACACCTTC. Encoded protein: CASSHPTGEYYGYTF.

J is TRBJ1-2 and V is TRBV7-9, with 9 nucleotides matching TRBD1. Germline V gene data show CDR1 as SEHNR and CDR2 as FQNEAQ (reference sequence). The V gene end was trimmed by 0 bases and the J gene end by 4 bases; junction bases not matched to a gene: 3. This CDR3 region has 15 residues. The CDR3 loop is CASSLAMTGGYGYTF. CDR3 DNA sequence: TGTGCCAGCAGCTTAGCGATGACAGGGGGCTATGGCTACACCTTC.

The chain uses TRBV5-1 and TRBJ2-3; a possible D gene is TRBD2 (5 bases). This CDR3 contains 15 residues. V lost 3 bases to trimming and J lost 3 bases, with 14 bases between them. Germline assignment: CDR1 SGHRS and CDR2 YFSETQ. The CDR3 region is CASSSFGMGTDTQYF. DNA for the CDR3: TGCGCCAGCAGCTCCTTCGGGATGGGGACAGATACGCAGTATTTT. The full variable domain, completed using reference TRBV5-1 and TRBJ2-3, is KAGVTQTPRYLIKTRGQQVTLSCSPISGHRSVSWYQQTPGQGLQFLFEYFSETQRNKGNFPGRFSGRQFSNSRSEMNVSTLELGDSALYLCASSSFGMGTDTQYFGPGTRLTVL.

This clone was found once. This chain uses TRBV25-1 with TRBJ2-7; D gene unclear. V lost 1 base to trimming and J lost 6 bases, with 7 bases between them. Germline CDR1 is MGHDK and CDR2 is SYGVNS. The CDR3 is 12 residues long. DNA for the CDR3: TGTGCCAGCAGTGAATCCCCCTTCGAGCAGTACTTC. Translation: CASSESPFEQYF.

The V gene is TRBV4-2, the J gene TRBJ2-3, with a tentative D call TRBD1 (6 bases). The ends were cut back, 0 bases at V and 4 bases at J, with 20 bases in the middle. This CDR3 has 18 residues. Germline CDR1 reads LGHNA; CDR2 reads YNFKEQ. The CDR3 nucleotides read TGTGCCAGCAGCCAAGATCATCTAGGGGCAGGGGCCCCAGATACGCAGTATTTT. Encoded protein: CASSQDHLGAGAPDTQYF.

The gene calls are TRBV25-1 and TRBJ1-2, with 9 positions matching TRBD1. Germline CDR1 and CDR2: MGHDK and SYGVNS. The length of the CDR3 is 14 residues. Trimming took 4 bases from V and 8 from J; bases not matched to a gene: 8. The CDR3 bases are TGTGCCAGCAGTGTGCAACAGGGGGCAAAGGGCTACACCTTC. It is translated as CASSVQQGAKGYTF.

The chain joins TRBV3-1 (or the pseudogene TRBV3-2) to TRBJ2-3; 9 positions agree with TRBD2. The CDR3 is 15 residues long. V was pared by 1 base and J by 1 base, with 0 bases of the junction left unmatched. Germline V lookup: CDR1 LGHDT, CDR2 YNNKEL (reference sequence). CDR3: CASSQGTSGTDTQYF. The CDR3 DNA sequence: TGTGCCAGCAGCCAAGGGACTAGCGGCACAGATACGCAGTATTTT.

The chain couples TRBV6-2 or TRBV6-3 to TRBJ2-7, with 10 bases fitting TRBD2. The CDR3 is made up of 16 amino acids. Germline V CDR1 and CDR2: MNHEY, SVGEGT. The V gene end was trimmed by 0 bases and the J gene end by 0 bases; junction bases not matched to a gene: 2. This CDR3 reads CASSYSRTSGSYEQYF. The CDR3 DNA sequence: TGTGCCAGCAGTTACTCGAGGACTAGCGGCTCCTACGAGCAGTACTTC.

The chain uses TRBV7-9 and TRBJ1-1; D may be TRBD1 (5 bases). This CDR3 contains 12 residues. Germline lookup yields CDR1 SEHNR and CDR2 FQNEAQ (reference sequence). Trimming cost V 4 bases and J 6 bases, with 9 bases left between them. The CDR3 region is CASSSPGPEAFF. The CDR3 bases are TGTGCCAGCAGCTCACCAGGGCCTGAAGCTTTCTTT.

This clone was seen once. The J gene is TRBJ2-3, the V gene TRBV13; 9 bases align to TRBD1. Germline loops: CDR1 PRHDT, CDR2 FYEKMQ (reference sequence). V lost 7 bases to trimming and J lost 0 bases; unmatched junction nucleotides: 14. The CDR3 loop spans 18 amino acids. CDR3 sequence: CASTFDGTGIASTDTQYF. The DNA for the CDR3 is TGTGCCAGCACCTTTGACGGGACAGGGATTGCTAGCACAGATACGCAGTATTTT.

The CDR3 region is CASSEMGTSGEAETQYF. The CDR3 DNA sequence: TGTGCCAGCAGTGAAATGGGGACTAGCGGGGAGGCAGAGACCCAGTACTTC. The rearrangement uses TRBV6-1 and TRBJ2-5; 13 bases map to TRBD2. The V and J ends lost 2 bases and 4 bases, in that order; junction bases with no gene match: 7. This CDR3 comprises 17 residues. CDR1 and CDR2 from the germline V gene are MNHNS and SASEGT.

This chain joins TRBV12-3 or TRBV12-4 and TRBJ1-2; possible D gene TRBD1, 6 bases. CDR3 length equals 13 residues. Trimming shortened V by 8 bases and J by 4 bases, and 14 bases separated the two germline ends. CDR3: CASQIGGSYGYTF. In DNA form, the CDR3 reads TGTGCCAGCCAAATAGGGGGTAGCTATGGCTACACCTTC.

This chain joins TRBV10-3 and TRBJ1-1; no clear D gene. V dropped 0 bases and J dropped 1 base, with 6 bases sitting between them. The CDR3 is 14 amino acids. Germline V lookup: CDR1 ENHRY, CDR2 SYGVKD. The CDR3 here is CAISESSRNTEAFF. DNA of the CDR3: TGTGCCATCAGTGAGTCGAGTAGGAACACTGAAGCTTTCTTT.

The CDR3 DNA reads as TGTGCCAGCAGCGAACAGGGGATTTTGGACGAGCAGTACTTC. It yields the protein CASSEQGILDEQYF. The chain couples TRBV6-2 or TRBV6-3 to TRBJ2-7, with 7 bases identical to TRBD1. This CDR3 has 14 amino acids. The germline gives CDR1 MNHEY, CDR2 SVGEGT. J was trimmed by 5 bases and V by 6 bases; bases with no gene match: 10.

J is TRBJ1-1 and V is TRBV2, with 7 bases identical to TRBD1. The CDR3 loop spans 13 amino acids. Losses at the gene ends were 11 bases for V and 0 bases for J; bases not matched to a gene: 6. CDR1 and CDR2 (germline): SNHLY, FYNNEI. The CDR3 protein is CADREMVNTEAFF. The CDR3 DNA is TGTGCCGACAGGGAGATGGTGAACACTGAAGCTTTCTTT.

This clone was counted between two and nine times. This chain links TRBV6-4 with TRBJ2-5; TRBD2 matches 10 bases. V gave up 2 bases and J gave up 0 bases; unmatched junction bases: 6. The CDR3 sequence is 17 residues long. CDR1 MRHNA and CDR2 SNTAGT come from the germline V gene. CDR3 sequence (DNA): TGTGCCAGCAGTGACGGGCTAGCGGGGGCCAACCAAGAGACCCAGTACTTC. This sequence encodes CASSDGLAGANQETQYF.

The CDR3 region is CASSLSGGGQPQHF. CDR3 bases: TGTGCCAGCAGTTTATCTGGGGGCGGTCAGCCCCAGCATTTT. This chain connects TRBV27 to TRBJ1-5, with D possibly TRBD1 on 6 matching bases. In germline, CDR1 is MNHEY, CDR2 SMNVEV (reference sequence). The V gene lost 0 bases and the J gene lost 6 bases, with 9 bases spanning the gap. The CDR3 is made up of 14 amino acids.

DNA for the CDR3: TGTGCCAGCAGCTTACTGGGCAGTGCCAACGTCCTGACTTTC. This sequence encodes CASSLLGSANVLTF. The V and J genes are TRBV7-3 and TRBJ2-6, with D uncertain. CDR1 and CDR2 (germline): SGHTA, FQGTGA. The CDR3 extends over 14 amino acids. Trimming removed 2 bases at V and 7 bases at J, with 9 bases between. Full variable domain (remainder filled in from reference TRBV7-3 and TRBJ2-6): GAGVSQTPSNKVTEKGKYVELRCDPISGHTALYWYRQSLGQGPEFLIYFQGTGAADDSGLPNDRFFAVRPEGSVSTLKIQRTERGDSAVYLCASSLLGSANVLTFGAGSRLTVL.

This clone was counted once. The chain uses TRBV4-3 and TRBJ2-3; 11 bases are a match to TRBD1. CDR1 and CDR2 from the germline V gene are LGHNA and YSLEER. The CDR3 contains 17 residues. The trim removed 0 bases at V and 6 bases at J, leaving 8 bases unmatched. CDR3 DNA: TGCGCCAGCAGCCAAGATTTTCTAGGACAGGGGGCCGATACGCAGTATTTT. Translated: CASSQDFLGQGADTQYF.

CDR3 amino acids: CASSRGLSRGYTF. The CDR3 nucleotides read TGTGCCAGCAGCCGAGGACTCTCTCGGGGCTACACCTTC. This chain connects TRBV2 to TRBJ1-2; D is ambiguous. CDR1 and CDR2 from the germline V gene are SNHLY and FYNNEI. The CDR3 sequence is 13 residues long. Between the trimmed V and J ends, which lost 6 bases and 8 bases, there was a span of 16 bases.

The chain recombines TRBV19 with TRBJ2-5; no clear D gene. Germline loops: CDR1 LNHDA, CDR2 SQIVND (reference sequence). Between the trimmed V and J ends, which lost 5 bases and 4 bases, there was a span of 8 bases. The CDR3 loop spans 12 amino acids. This CDR3 is CASSAFRETQYF. DNA of the CDR3: TGTGCCAGTAGTGCCTTCAGAGAGACCCAGTACTTC.

This rearrangement joins TRBV11-2 to TRBJ2-1; the match to TRBD2 covers 12 bases. Trimming removed 5 bases from V and 8 bases from J; junction bases left unmatched: 13. The length of the CDR3 is 17 residues. Germline V lookup: CDR1 SGHAT, CDR2 FQNNGV. The CDR3 nucleotides are TGTGCCAGCAGCCCCACCCGGGCTAGCGGGAGGGCCGATGAGCAGTTCTTC. Translating gives CASSPTRASGRADEQFF.

The sample holds a few counts of this clone. V and J are TRBV5-1 and TRBJ1-1; 8 bases align to TRBD1. Per the germline V gene, CDR1 is SGHRS and CDR2 is YFSETQ. This CDR3 contains 15 residues. V was clipped by 2 bases and J by 1 base; unmatched bases: 4. CDR3 protein: CASSFMGTGNTEAFF. DNA for the CDR3: TGCGCCAGCAGCTTCATGGGGACAGGGAACACTGAAGCTTTCTTT.